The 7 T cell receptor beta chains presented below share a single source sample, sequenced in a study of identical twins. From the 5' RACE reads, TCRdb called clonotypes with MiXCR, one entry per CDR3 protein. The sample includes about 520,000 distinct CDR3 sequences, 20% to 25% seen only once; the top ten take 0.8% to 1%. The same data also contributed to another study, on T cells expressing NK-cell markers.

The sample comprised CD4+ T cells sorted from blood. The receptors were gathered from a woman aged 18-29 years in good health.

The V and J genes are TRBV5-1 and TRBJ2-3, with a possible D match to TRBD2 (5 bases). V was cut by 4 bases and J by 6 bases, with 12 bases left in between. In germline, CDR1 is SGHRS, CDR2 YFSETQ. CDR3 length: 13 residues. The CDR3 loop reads CASSEGSRDTQYF. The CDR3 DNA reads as TGCGCCAGCAGCGAGGGAAGCCGGGATACGCAGTATTTT.

Here the CDR3 DNA reads TGCAGTGCTAGAGAGTTGACCAGCGAAAAACTGTTTTTT. Its protein product is CSARELTSEKLFF. The V gene is TRBV20-1, the J gene TRBJ1-4; D is undetermined. Germline CDR1 and CDR2: DFQATT and SNEGSKA (reference sequence). This CDR3 is built from 13 residues. The ends were cut back, 0 bases at V and 8 bases at J, with 10 bases in the middle.

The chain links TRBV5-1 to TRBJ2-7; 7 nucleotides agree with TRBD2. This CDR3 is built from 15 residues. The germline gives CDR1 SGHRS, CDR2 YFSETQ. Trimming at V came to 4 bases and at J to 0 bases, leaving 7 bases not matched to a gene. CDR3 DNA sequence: TGCGCCAGCAGCCCGGGGGGTCGGTCCTCCTACGAGCAGTACTTC. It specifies CASSPGGRSSYEQYF.

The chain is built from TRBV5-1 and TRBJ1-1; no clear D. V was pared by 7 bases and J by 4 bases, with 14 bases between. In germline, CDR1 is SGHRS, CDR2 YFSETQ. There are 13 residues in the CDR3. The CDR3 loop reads CASGSTRGTEAFF. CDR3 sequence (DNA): TGCGCCAGCGGATCAACTCGGGGCACTGAAGCTTTCTTT.

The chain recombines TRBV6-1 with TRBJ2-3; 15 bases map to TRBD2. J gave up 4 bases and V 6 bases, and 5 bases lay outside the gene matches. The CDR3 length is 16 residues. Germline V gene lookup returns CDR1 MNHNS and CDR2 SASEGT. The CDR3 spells CASSRGLAGGPDTQYF. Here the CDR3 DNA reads TGTGCCAGCAGCCGCGGACTAGCGGGGGGGCCAGATACGCAGTATTTT.

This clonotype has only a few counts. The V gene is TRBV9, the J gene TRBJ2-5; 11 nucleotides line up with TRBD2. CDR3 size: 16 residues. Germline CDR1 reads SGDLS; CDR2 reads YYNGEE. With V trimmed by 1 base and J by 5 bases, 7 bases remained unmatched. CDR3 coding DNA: TGTGCCAGCAGCGTACTAGCGGGAGGAGCAGGGGAGACCCAGTACTTC. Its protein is CASSVLAGGAGETQYF.

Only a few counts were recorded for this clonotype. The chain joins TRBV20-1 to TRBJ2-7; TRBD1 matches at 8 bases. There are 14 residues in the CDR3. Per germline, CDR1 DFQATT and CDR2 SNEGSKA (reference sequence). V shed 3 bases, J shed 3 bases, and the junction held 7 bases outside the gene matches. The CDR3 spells CSARDRDRSYEQYF. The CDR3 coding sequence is TGCAGTGCTAGGGACCGGGACAGGAGCTACGAGCAGTACTTC.